Following are 22 T cell receptor beta chains from one sample sequenced in a study of blood T cell repertoires in COVID-19. TCRdb's table, derived via immunoSEQ multiplex PCR, lists solely in-frame clones and lacks some. Seen here are under 200,000 clones, around 86% observed once, and the top ten hold less than 3%. The sequencing sample was made of peripheral blood. The receptors were sampled from a woman older than 75 with COVID-19, enrolled during active disease.

A single count supports this clone. The chain links TRBV7-2 to TRBJ2-7; 10 nucleotides agree with TRBD2. This CDR3 region has 15 residues. Germline V gene lookup returns CDR1 SGHTA and CDR2 FQGNSA. Trimming at V came to 5 bases and at J to 3 bases, leaving 7 bases not matched to a gene. This CDR3 reads CASSVYSGRNYEQYF. CDR3 coding DNA: TGTGCCAGCAGCGTTTATAGCGGGAGGAACTACGAGCAGTACTTC.

J is TRBJ2-1 and V is TRBV6-6; possibly TRBD1 for D (5 bases). Per the germline V gene, CDR1 is MNHNY and CDR2 is SVGAGI (reference sequence). This CDR3 has 15 amino acids. Trimming took 2 bases from V and 5 from J, leaving 13 bases between them. Written as DNA, the CDR3 is TGTGCCAGCAGTTACCCCCAGGGCGGCAACAATGAGCAGTTCTTC. This encodes CASSYPQGGNNEQFF.

This chain links TRBV7-8 with TRBJ1-5, with D possibly being TRBD1 (5 bases). Germline CDR1 is SGHVS and CDR2 is FQNEAQ. Trimming left V 5 bases short and J 2 bases short, with 28 bases between. This CDR3 is built from 20 residues. Here the CDR3 reads CASSPIGFSGALFGNQPQHF. CDR3 sequence (DNA): TGTGCCAGCAGCCCCATCGGTTTCAGTGGGGCCCTATTTGGCAATCAGCCCCAGCATTTT.

The V and J genes are TRBV6-5 and TRBJ2-1, with a tentative D call TRBD1 (5 bases). In germline, CDR1 is MNHEY, CDR2 SVGAGI. The CDR3 extends over 14 amino acids. CDR3 region: CTSSWGLNYNEQFF. The CDR3 nucleotides read TGTACAAGCTCTTGGGGCCTCAACTACAATGAGCAGTTCTTC.

The genes are TRBV3-1 (or the pseudogene TRBV3-2) and TRBJ2-3; the match to TRBD2 covers 10 bases. There are 15 residues in the CDR3. Germline CDR1 is LGHDT and CDR2 is YNNKEL (reference sequence). With V trimmed by 4 bases and J by 1 base, 2 bases remained unmatched. The CDR3 sequence is CASSPGTSGTDTQYF. CDR3 coding DNA: TGTGCCAGCAGCCCGGGGACTAGCGGCACAGATACGCAGTATTTT.

The genes are TRBV4-3 and TRBJ1-2; 11 positions match TRBD1. CDR3 length: 16 residues. Germline V gives CDR1 LGHNA, CDR2 YSLEER. V gave up 0 bases and J gave up 6 bases; unmatched junction bases: 6. The CDR3, as DNA: TGCGCCAGCAGCCAAGATTCCCGGACAGGGGGCCATGGCTACACCTTC. This sequence encodes CASSQDSRTGGHGYTF.

This clone was found a few times. J is TRBJ2-1 and V is TRBV12-3 or TRBV12-4; TRBD2 matches 13 bases. Unmatched junction bases numbered 2, after V lost 6 bases and J lost 9 bases. The CDR3 totals 13 residues. CDR3 coding DNA: TGTGCCAGCAGCTGGACTAGCGGGAGTGAGCAGTTCTTC. Its protein is CASSWTSGSEQFF.

The genes are TRBV27 and TRBJ2-7, with TRBD1 matching 10 bases. The CDR3 is 16 amino acids. After removal of 6 bases from V and 0 bases from J, the junction contained 8 bases not matched to a gene. The V gene's germline CDR1 is MNHEY and CDR2 SMNVEV (reference sequence). CDR3 in DNA: TGTGCCAGCAGGCCACGGGGGACAGGGGACTCCTACGAGCAGTACTTC. Amino acid sequence: CASRPRGTGDSYEQYF.

The V and J genes are TRBV3-1 (or the pseudogene TRBV3-2) and TRBJ2-3; 9 bases agree with TRBD2. CDR1 and CDR2 from the germline V gene are LGHDT and YNNKEL (reference sequence). CDR3 length equals 14 residues. V was pared by 5 bases and J by 8 bases, with 8 bases of the junction left unmatched. As DNA, the CDR3 is TGTGCCAGCAGCTCGGTTAGCGGGAGTGGTACGCAGTATTTT. It codes for CASSSVSGSGTQYF.

The J gene is TRBJ2-6, the V gene TRBV5-1, with 13 bases that match TRBD2. CDR1 SGHRS and CDR2 YFSETQ come from the germline V gene. The CDR3 runs to 19 residues. Trimming took 3 bases from V and 1 from J; bases not matched to a gene: 7. CDR3 sequence (DNA): TGCGCCAGCAGCTCGGCGGGACTAGCGGGGATTTCTGGGGCCAACGTCCTGACTTTC. Its translation: CASSSAGLAGISGANVLTF.

The chain combines TRBV7-9 with TRBJ1-4, with 11 nucleotides matching TRBD1. CDR1 is SEHNR, CDR2 FQNEAQ, per germline (reference sequence). This CDR3 contains 15 residues. V trimming: 6 bases; J trimming: 6 bases; junction bases outside the gene matches: 6. The DNA for the CDR3 is TGTGCCAGCAGAGAGCGGACAGGGGGCGATGAAAAACTGTTTTTT. It translates to CASRERTGGDEKLFF.

V is TRBV3-1 (or the pseudogene TRBV3-2) and J is TRBJ1-2; 8 bases line up with TRBD1. Germline loops: CDR1 LGHDT, CDR2 YNNKEL (reference sequence). The V segment lost 4 bases and the J segment 4 bases; nucleotides outside the gene matches: 5. This CDR3 has 14 residues. CDR3 amino acids: CASSPGQGGYGYTF. The CDR3 nucleotides read TGTGCCAGCAGCCCCGGACAGGGAGGCTATGGCTACACCTTC.

The sample holds one count of this clone. The chain recombines TRBV5-6 with TRBJ2-7; D possibly corresponds to TRBD2 (6 bases). CDR1 is SGHDT and CDR2 is YYEEEE in the germline V gene. V shed 3 bases and J shed 5 bases, with 12 bases lying between them. CDR3 length equals 13 residues. The CDR3 is CASSSSGGNEQYF. CDR3 bases: TGTGCCAGCAGCTCCTCCGGCGGGAACGAGCAGTACTTC. Variable domain in full (rest from reference TRBV5-6 and TRBJ2-7): DAGVTQSPTHLIKTRGQQVTLRCSPKSGHDTVSWYQQALGQGPQFIFQYYEEEERQRGNFPDRFSGHQFPNYSSELNVNALLLGDSALYLCASSSSGGNEQYFGPGTRLTVT.

This clone was picked up a small number of times. The chain recombines TRBV9 with TRBJ2-7; D possibly corresponds to TRBD2 (6 bases). The CDR3 contains 15 residues. The V gene lost 0 bases and the J gene lost 2 bases, with 12 bases spanning the gap. CDR1 is SGDLS and CDR2 is YYNGEE in the germline V gene. The CDR3 nucleotides are TGTGCCAGCAGCGTAGAGAGCGGGCCAACCTACGAGCAGTACTTC. This encodes CASSVESGPTYEQYF.

The rearrangement uses TRBV5-1 and TRBJ2-5; 8 bases are shared with TRBD1. Germline-derived CDR1 and CDR2 are SGHRS and YFSETQ. V shed 3 bases, J shed 3 bases, and the junction held 4 bases outside the gene matches. This CDR3 is built from 14 residues. The CDR3 DNA sequence: TGCGCCAGCAGCTCCGGGGGACAGGAAGAGACCCAGTACTTC. Encoded protein: CASSSGGQEETQYF.

V and J are TRBV5-1 and TRBJ1-1, with a possible D match to TRBD1 (6 bases). Germline CDR1 SGHRS, CDR2 YFSETQ. Trimming took 4 bases from V and 0 from J, leaving 7 bases between them. The length of the CDR3 is 13 residues. CDR3 protein: CASSRDMNTEAFF. CDR3 bases: TGCGCCAGCAGCCGGGACATGAACACTGAAGCTTTCTTT. Full variable domain (remainder filled in from reference TRBV5-1 and TRBJ1-1): KAGVTQTPRYLIKTRGQQVTLSCSPISGHRSVSWYQQTPGQGLQFLFEYFSETQRNKGNFPGRFSGRQFSNSRSEMNVSTLELGDSALYLCASSRDMNTEAFFGQGTRLTVV.

V gene TRBV3-1 (or the pseudogene TRBV3-2) combines with J gene TRBJ2-1; 10 bases fit TRBD2. The length of the CDR3 is 14 residues. Germline-derived CDR1 and CDR2 are LGHDT and YNNKEL (reference sequence). Germline trimming cut 2 bases from V and 9 bases from J; bases unmatched to any gene: 4. DNA of the CDR3: TGTGCCAGCAGCCAACCTCTAGCGGGAGCTGAGCAGTTCTTC. Translating it yields CASSQPLAGAEQFF.

The rearrangement joins TRBV29-1 to TRBJ2-3; D might be TRBD2 (5 bases). Per the germline V gene, CDR1 is SQVTM and CDR2 is ANQGSEA. This CDR3 is 12 amino acids long. V was trimmed by 4 bases and J by 3 bases, leaving 8 bases between them. As DNA, the CDR3 is TGCAGCGTTGTCCGGGGAACAGATACGCAGTATTTT. Translation gives CSVVRGTDTQYF.

This clone was observed a single time. This chain connects TRBV7-3 to TRBJ2-1, with 11 bases aligning to TRBD2. Germline V gene sequence: CDR1 SGHTA, CDR2 FQGTGA. The CDR3 is made up of 13 amino acids. The V gene end was trimmed by 5 bases and the J gene end by 9 bases; junction bases not matched to a gene: 3. The CDR3 loop is CASSLGTSGEQFF. CDR3 DNA: TGTGCCAGCAGCCTAGGGACTAGCGGTGAGCAGTTCTTC.

The chain joins TRBV7-2 to TRBJ2-7, with D unclear. Germline V lookup: CDR1 SGHTA, CDR2 FQGNSA. V was pared by 1 base and J by 6 bases, with 7 bases between. CDR3 size: 12 residues. CDR3 nucleotide sequence: TGTGCCAGCAGCTTAGTGATCGGCGAGCAGTACTTC. Translation: CASSLVIGEQYF.

The chain carries TRBV2 and TRBJ2-6; D perhaps matches TRBD1 (6 bases). Germline CDR1 SNHLY, CDR2 FYNNEI. This CDR3 has 15 residues. Trimming took off 7 bases at V and 0 bases at J, with 10 bases between the two ends. The CDR3 sequence is CASKTGNSGANVLTF. CDR3 bases: TGTGCCAGCAAAACAGGGAACTCTGGGGCCAACGTCCTGACTTTC.

The table lists this clone with a few counts. This chain connects TRBV12-3 or TRBV12-4 to TRBJ1-2; D unclear. CDR3 length equals 11 residues. With 7 bases removed from V and 8 bases from J, the gap between germline ends came to 11 bases. CDR3 protein: CASTPGSGYTF. For the CDR3, the DNA is TGTGCCAGCACCCCGGGGTCGGGCTACACCTTC.